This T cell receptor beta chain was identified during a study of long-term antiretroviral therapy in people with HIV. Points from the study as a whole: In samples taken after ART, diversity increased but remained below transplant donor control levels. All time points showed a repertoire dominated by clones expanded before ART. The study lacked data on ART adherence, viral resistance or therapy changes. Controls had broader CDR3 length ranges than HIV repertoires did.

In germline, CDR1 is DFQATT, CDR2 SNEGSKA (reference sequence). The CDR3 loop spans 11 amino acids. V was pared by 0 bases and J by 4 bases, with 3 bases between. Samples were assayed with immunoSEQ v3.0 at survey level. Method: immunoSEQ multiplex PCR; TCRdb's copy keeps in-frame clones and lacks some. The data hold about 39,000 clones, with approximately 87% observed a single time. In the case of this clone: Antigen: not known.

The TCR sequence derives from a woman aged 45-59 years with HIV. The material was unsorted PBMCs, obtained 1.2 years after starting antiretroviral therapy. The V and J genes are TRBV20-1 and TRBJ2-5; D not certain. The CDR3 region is CSARDLETQYF. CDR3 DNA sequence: TGCAGTGCTAGAGATCTAGAGACCCAGTACTTC.